The clone carrying this T cell receptor beta chain was counted a few times. This record comes from a study of human T cells and chemical hapten exposure. Study as a whole: Application of 0.01% DPC to the upper back was done by patch test, with a reading at 6 days. Per-sample TCR yields varied mainly from small pooled library volume differences.

TCRdb redid the calling of the RACE reads with MiXCR, one entry per CDR3 protein. The sample has 380,000 or so distinct CDR3 sequences; around 5.5% are singletons. Sample time point: pre-sensitization, week 0. Treatment given: therapeutic diphenylcyclopropenone sensitization with weekly scalp DPC. The CDR3 is made up of 14 amino acids. Germline CDR1 is MDHEN and CDR2 is SYDVKM. V was pared by 5 bases and J by 5 bases, with 14 bases between. Sequences were derived from whole blood, sampled in connection with sensitization to the hapten diphenylcyclopropenone (DPC). This receptor was obtained from a woman younger than 30 with alopecia areata. Some clones in this sample may be carry-over from other donors' samples. The chain combines TRBV28 with TRBJ2-3, with D unclear. The DNA for the CDR3 is TGTGCCAGCAGTCTCGGTTCCCGAGGAGATACGCAGTATTTT. Protein sequence: CASSLGSRGDTQYF.